This T cell receptor beta chain was found in a study of cytomegalovirus exposure and HLA in healthy donors. Across the study: Per a later analysis, the roughly 690 first-cohort and some 110 validation repertoires shared one platform.

CDR1 SGHRS and CDR2 YFSETQ come from the germline V gene. Trimming at V came to 3 bases and at J to 5 bases, leaving 8 bases not matched to a gene. The CDR3 spans 15 residues. Using immunoSEQ multiplex PCR, the repertoire was profiled, and TCRdb retains in-frame clones only, with some absent. The data contain approximately 56,000 clones, 90% to 95% of them singletons. Study results and caveats: A later analysis found first-cohort TCR clusters tended to co-occur in the 120 validation repertoires. Altogether, 164 TCR beta chains were recorded as cytomegalovirus-associated.

The donors formed part of the roughly 110-subject validation cohort, distinct from the roughly 640-subject first cohort. Concerning this clone: Its antigen is unknown.

The TCR sequence derives from a man aged 18 to 35 in good health and CMV-seronegative. The sequencing input was PBMCs. The chain recombines TRBV5-1 with TRBJ2-1; 7 nucleotides align to TRBD2. DNA for the CDR3: TGCGCCAGCAGCTCGAGTAGCGGGTCCCACAATGAGCAGTTCTTC. Translated, it gives CASSSSSGSHNEQFF. The full variable domain, rest sourced from reference TRBV5-1 and TRBJ2-1, is KAGVTQTPRYLIKTRGQQVTLSCSPISGHRSVSWYQQTPGQGLQFLFEYFSETQRNKGNFPGRFSGRQFSNSRSEMNVSTLELGDSALYLCASSSSSGSHNEQFFGPGTRLTVL.